Listed below are T cell receptor beta chains from one sample, sequenced in a study of human CD8 memory T cell subsets. One entry per CDR3 protein, without DNA, is what TCRdb gives after re-calling the 5' RACE reads. The table for this sample gives about 9,300 distinct CDR3 sequences. Material: CD8+ T cells from PBMCs. The receptors come from a human donor in good health. Each CDR3 is given with its conserved first and last residue. Rows give clone size only sometimes, using once, few, many, or a class for an expanded clone.

size	V	J	CDR3
.	TRBV9	TRBJ2-2	CASSAPRTQQGPTGELFF
.	TRBV19	TRBJ2-1	CASWGAGNEQFF
.	TRBV6-5	TRBJ1-1	CASRTGGPTEAFF
.	TRBV12-3/TRBV12-4	TRBJ2-3	CASTPREGQSTDTQYF
.	TRBV4-3	TRBJ2-7	CASSQDRASGRAYEQYF
.	TRBV7-9	TRBJ2-7	CASSAGGLYEQYF
medium-sized	TRBV4-1	TRBJ1-2	CASSPRQGDIYGYTF
medium-sized	TRBV30	TRBJ2-1	CAWSLTSGRYNEQFF
large	TRBV20-1	TRBJ1-6	CSARDGHSPLHF
.	TRBV29-1	TRBJ2-1	CSVDHSEISYNEQFF
.	TRBV29-1	TRBJ2-7	CSVVREAGDEQYF
.	TRBV18	TRBJ2-3	CASSPPLAGPSTDTQYF
.	TRBV19	TRBJ2-5	CASSIGADFDETQYF
.	TRBV9	TRBJ2-4	CASSSPGTGTVVAKNIQYF
medium-sized	TRBV7-6	TRBJ2-1	CASSLGRGRTTLAASYNEQFF
.	TRBV6-1	TRBJ2-5	CASSEAYRPQETQYF